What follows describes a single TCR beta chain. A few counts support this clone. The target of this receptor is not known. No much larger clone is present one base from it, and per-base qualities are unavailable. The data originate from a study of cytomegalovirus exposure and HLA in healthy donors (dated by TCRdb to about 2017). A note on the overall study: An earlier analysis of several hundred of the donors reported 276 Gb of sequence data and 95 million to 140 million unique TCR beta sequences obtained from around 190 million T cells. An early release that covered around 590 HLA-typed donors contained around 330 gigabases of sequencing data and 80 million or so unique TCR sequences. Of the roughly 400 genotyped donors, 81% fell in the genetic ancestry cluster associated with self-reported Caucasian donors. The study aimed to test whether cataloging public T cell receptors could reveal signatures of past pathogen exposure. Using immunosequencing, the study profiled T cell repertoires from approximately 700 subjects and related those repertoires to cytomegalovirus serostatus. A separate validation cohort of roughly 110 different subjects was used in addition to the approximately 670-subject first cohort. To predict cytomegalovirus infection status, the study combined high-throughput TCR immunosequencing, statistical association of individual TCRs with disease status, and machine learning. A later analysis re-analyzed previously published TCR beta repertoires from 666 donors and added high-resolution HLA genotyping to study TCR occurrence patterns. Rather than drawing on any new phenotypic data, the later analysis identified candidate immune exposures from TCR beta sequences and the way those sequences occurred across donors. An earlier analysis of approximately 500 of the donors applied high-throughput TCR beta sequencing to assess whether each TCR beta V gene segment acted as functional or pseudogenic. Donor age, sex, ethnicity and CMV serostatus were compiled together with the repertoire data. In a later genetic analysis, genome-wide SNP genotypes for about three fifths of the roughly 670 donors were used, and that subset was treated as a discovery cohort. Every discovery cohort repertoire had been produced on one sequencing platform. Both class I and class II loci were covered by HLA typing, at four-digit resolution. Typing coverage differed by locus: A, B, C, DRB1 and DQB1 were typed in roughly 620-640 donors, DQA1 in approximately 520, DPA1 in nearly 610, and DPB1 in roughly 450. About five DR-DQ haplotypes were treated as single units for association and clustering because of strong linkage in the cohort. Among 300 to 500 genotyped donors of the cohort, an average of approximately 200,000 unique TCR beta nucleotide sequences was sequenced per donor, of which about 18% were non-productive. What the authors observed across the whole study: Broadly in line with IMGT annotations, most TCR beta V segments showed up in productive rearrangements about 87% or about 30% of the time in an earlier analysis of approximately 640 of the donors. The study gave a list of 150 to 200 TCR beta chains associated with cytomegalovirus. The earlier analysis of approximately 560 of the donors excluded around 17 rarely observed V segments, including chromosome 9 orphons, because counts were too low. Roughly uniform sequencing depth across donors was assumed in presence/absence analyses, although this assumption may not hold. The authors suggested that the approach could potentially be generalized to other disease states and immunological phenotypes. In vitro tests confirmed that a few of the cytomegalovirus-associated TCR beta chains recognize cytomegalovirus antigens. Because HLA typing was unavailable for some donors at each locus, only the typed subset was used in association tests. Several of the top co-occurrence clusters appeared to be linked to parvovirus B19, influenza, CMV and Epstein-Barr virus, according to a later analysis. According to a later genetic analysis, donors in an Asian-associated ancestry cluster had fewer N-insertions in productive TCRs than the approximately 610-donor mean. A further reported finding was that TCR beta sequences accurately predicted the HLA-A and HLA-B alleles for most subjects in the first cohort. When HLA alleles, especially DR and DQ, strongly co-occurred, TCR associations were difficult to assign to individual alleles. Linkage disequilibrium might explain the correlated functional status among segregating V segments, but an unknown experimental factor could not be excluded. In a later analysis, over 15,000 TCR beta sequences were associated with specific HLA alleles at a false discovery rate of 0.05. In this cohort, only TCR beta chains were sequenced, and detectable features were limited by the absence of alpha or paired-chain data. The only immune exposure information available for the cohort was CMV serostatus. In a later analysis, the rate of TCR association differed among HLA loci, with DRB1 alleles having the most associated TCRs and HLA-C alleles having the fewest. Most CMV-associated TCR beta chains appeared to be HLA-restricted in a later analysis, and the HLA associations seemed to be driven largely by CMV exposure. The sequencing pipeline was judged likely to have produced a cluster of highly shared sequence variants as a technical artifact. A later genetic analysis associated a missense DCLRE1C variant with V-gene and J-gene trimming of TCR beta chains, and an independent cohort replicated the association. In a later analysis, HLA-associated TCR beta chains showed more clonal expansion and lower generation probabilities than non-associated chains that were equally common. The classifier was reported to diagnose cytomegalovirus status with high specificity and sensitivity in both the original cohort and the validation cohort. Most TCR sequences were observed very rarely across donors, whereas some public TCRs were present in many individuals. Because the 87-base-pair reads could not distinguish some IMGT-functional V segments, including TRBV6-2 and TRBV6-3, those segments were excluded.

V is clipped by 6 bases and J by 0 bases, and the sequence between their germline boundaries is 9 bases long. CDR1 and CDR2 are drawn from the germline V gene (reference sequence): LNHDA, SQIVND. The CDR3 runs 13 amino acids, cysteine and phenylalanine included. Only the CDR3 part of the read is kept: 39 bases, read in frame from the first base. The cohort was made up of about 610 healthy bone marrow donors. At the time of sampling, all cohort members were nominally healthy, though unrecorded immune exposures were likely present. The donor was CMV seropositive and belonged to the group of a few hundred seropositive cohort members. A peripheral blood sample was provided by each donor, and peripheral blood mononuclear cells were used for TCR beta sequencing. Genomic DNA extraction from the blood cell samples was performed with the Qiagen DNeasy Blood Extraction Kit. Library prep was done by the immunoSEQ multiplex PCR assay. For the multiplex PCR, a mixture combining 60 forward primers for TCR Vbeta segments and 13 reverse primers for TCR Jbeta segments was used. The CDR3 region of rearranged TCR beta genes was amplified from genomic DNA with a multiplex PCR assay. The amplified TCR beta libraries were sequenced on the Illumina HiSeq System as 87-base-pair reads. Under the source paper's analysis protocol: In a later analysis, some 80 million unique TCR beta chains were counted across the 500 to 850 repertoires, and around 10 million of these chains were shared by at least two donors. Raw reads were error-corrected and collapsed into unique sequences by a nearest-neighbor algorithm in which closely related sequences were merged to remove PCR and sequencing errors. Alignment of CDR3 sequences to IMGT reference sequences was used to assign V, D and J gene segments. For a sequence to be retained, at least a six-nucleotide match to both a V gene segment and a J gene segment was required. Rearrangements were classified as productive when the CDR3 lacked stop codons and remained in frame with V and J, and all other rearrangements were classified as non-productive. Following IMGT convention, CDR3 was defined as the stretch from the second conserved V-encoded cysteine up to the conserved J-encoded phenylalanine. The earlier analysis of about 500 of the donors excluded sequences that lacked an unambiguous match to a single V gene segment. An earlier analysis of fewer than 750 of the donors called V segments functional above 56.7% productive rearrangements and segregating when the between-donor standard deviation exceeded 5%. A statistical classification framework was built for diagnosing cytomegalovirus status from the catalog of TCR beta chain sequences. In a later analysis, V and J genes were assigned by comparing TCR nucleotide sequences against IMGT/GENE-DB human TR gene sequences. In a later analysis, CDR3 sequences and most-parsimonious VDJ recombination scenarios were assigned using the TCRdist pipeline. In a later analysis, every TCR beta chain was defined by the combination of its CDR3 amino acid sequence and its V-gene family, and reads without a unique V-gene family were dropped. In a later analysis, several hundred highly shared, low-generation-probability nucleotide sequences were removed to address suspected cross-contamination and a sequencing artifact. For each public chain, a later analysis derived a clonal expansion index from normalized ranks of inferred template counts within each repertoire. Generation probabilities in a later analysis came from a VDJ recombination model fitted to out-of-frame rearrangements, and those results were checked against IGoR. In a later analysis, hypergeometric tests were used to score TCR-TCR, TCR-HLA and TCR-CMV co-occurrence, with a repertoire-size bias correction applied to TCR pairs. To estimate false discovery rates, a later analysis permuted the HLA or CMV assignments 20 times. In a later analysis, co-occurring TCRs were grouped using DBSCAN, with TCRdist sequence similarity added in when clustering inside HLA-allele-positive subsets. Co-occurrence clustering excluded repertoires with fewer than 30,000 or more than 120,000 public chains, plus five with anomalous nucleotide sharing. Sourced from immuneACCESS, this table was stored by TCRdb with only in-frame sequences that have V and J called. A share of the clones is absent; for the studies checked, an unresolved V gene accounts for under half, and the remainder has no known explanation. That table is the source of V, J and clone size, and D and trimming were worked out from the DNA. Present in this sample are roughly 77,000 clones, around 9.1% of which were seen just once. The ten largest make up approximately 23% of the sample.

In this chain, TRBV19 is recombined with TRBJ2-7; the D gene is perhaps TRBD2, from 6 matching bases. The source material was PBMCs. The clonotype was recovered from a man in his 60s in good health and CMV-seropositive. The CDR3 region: CASRAGSSYEQYF. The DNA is TGTGCCAGTAGGGCGGGGAGCTCCTACGAGCAGTACTTC.